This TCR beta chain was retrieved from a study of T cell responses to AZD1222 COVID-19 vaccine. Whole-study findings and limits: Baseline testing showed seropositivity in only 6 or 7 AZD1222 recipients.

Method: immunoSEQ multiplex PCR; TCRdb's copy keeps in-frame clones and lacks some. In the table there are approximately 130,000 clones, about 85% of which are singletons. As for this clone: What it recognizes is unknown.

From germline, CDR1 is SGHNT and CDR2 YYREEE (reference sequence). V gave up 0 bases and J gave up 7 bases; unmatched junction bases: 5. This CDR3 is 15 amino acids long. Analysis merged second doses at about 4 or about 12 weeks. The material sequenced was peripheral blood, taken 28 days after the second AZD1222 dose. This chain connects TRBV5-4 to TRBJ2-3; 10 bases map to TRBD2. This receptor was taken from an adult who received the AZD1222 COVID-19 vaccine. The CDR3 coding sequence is TGTGCCAGCAGCTTGGAAAGCGGGGGGGCCAATACGCAGTATTTT. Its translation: CASSLESGGANTQYF.